This T cell receptor (beta chain) was recovered during a study of T cell changes during pregnancy in multiple sclerosis. The assay was immunoSEQ multiplex PCR, and TCRdb's table has in-frame clones only and misses some. The sample has 45,000 to 60,000 clones; 90% to 95% are singletons. Germline CDR1 reads SGHKS; CDR2 reads YYEKEE (reference sequence). This CDR3 is built from 15 residues. V was clipped by 4 bases and J by 5 bases; unmatched bases: 10. This clone appeared once. Sequencing used CD4+ T cells from peripheral blood mononuclear cells, obtained before pregnancy. The gene calls are TRBV5-5 and TRBJ1-1; TRBD1 matches at 8 bases. The TCR originated in a female donor with multiple sclerosis, enrolled in a pregnancy study. The CDR3 protein is CASSLATGVVTEAFF. DNA for the CDR3: TGTGCCAGCAGCCTGGCGACAGGGGTGGTGACTGAAGCTTTCTTT.